The 15 T cell receptor beta chains below all came from one sample that was sequenced in a study of T cells in Graves' hyperthyroidism and ophthalmopathy. The investigators amplified TCR beta CDR3 regions from RNA transcripts. Carried out on the TCR CDR3, a first-round RT-PCR used the HTBI primer set. TCRdb ran MiXCR on the multiplex PCR reads and lists one entry per CDR3 protein. The repertoire holds some 500,000 distinct CDR3 sequences, 15% to 20% seen once, with roughly 29% in the top ten. The sample was blood. Receptor source: a woman aged 30 to 39 with Graves' ophthalmopathy.

In its sample, this clonotype was seen a few times. This sequence joins TRBV29-1 and TRBJ2-7; 10 bases are a match to TRBD2. CDR3 length: 14 residues. V trimming: 3 bases; J trimming: 2 bases; junction bases outside the gene matches: 4. Germline CDR1 and CDR2: SQVTM and ANQGSEA. The CDR3 here is CSVEGLAGAYEQYF. For the CDR3, the DNA is TGCAGCGTTGAGGGGCTAGCGGGAGCCTACGAGCAGTACTTC.

This clonotype was counted many times. The V gene is TRBV28, the J gene TRBJ2-1; D might be TRBD1 (6 bases). The CDR3 extends over 17 amino acids. Looked up from germline, CDR1 is MDHEN and CDR2 is SYDVKM. Deletions cut 4 bases from V and 0 bases from J, with 16 bases between. CDR3 sequence reads: CASSSIQGKSSYNEQFF. The CDR3 nucleotides read TGTGCCAGCAGTTCAATACAGGGCAAGAGCTCCTACAATGAGCAGTTCTTC.

J is TRBJ1-1 and V is TRBV10-3, with 12 bases matching TRBD1. V shed 2 bases and J 5 bases; nucleotides not matched to a gene: 6. CDR3 length: 16 residues. Germline CDR1 is ENHRY and CDR2 is SYGVKD. The CDR3 DNA reads TGTGCCATCAGTGAGGGGGGACAGGGGGCAGGAACTGAAGCTTTCTTT. Protein sequence: CAISEGGQGAGTEAFF.

This clonotype was counted at least ten times. J is TRBJ2-7 and V is TRBV27; TRBD1 matches at 9 bases. V dropped 9 bases and J dropped 3; count of bases not matched to a gene: 6. The V gene's germline CDR1 is MNHEY and CDR2 SMNVEV (reference sequence). The CDR3 covers 13 residues. In DNA, the CDR3 is TGTGCCAGTCGGGACAGGGTTAACTACGAGCAGTACTTC. It is translated as CASRDRVNYEQYF.

DNA of the CDR3: TGCGCCAGCAGCCCGCGGACAGGGGCCTACCAAGAGACCCAGTACTTC. It specifies CASSPRTGAYQETQYF. This rearrangement joins TRBV5-1 to TRBJ2-5; the match to TRBD1 covers 9 bases. The CDR3 is made up of 16 amino acids. The germline V gene encodes CDR1 SGHRS and CDR2 YFSETQ. The V gene end was trimmed by 4 bases and the J gene end by 0 bases; junction bases not matched to a gene: 7.

This clonotype has ten or more counts. This sequence joins TRBV6-2 or TRBV6-3 and TRBJ1-1; D call uncertain. Germline CDR1 reads MNHEY; CDR2 reads SVGEGT. The CDR3 has 14 residues. V was clipped by 4 bases and J by 3 bases, with 12 bases between them. The chain's CDR3 is CASSWLRADTEAFF. CDR3 DNA: TGTGCCAGCAGTTGGCTGAGGGCGGACACTGAAGCTTTCTTT.

As for this clonotype: This may be a read error, as it is one base from a much larger clone. The V gene is TRBV7-2, the J gene TRBJ2-1, with a tentative D call TRBD2 (5 bases). Germline values: CDR1 SGHTA, CDR2 FQGNSA. This CDR3 is built from 12 residues. The CDR3 bases are TGTGCCAGCAGCTTACCTAGCAATGAGCGGTTCTTC. This codes for CASSLPSNERFF.

This clonotype was seen more than once but under ten times. The rearrangement joins TRBV27 to TRBJ1-1, with D possibly matching TRBD1 (6 bases). This CDR3 contains 15 residues. CDR1 and CDR2 from the germline V gene are MNHEY and SMNVEV (reference sequence). Trimming took off 2 bases at V and 3 bases at J, with 13 bases between the two ends. DNA for the CDR3: TGTGCCAGCAGTTTACGGGACACCTGGGACACTGAAGCTTTCTTT. This sequence encodes CASSLRDTWDTEAFF.

This clonotype has a count of ten or more. This chain joins TRBV4-3 and TRBJ2-5; a weak D match, TRBD2 (5 bases). The CDR3 is 15 residues long. Germline V gives CDR1 LGHNA, CDR2 YSLEER. The ends were cut back, 4 bases at V and 2 bases at J, with 14 bases in the middle. The DNA for the CDR3 is TGCGCCAGCAGCCCCGGGATGCGTTCACAAGAGACCCAGTACTTC. This codes for CASSPGMRSQETQYF.

This clonotype occurred a few times. The gene calls are TRBV4-3 and TRBJ2-2, with 8 bases identical to TRBD1. Germline CDR1 LGHNA, CDR2 YSLEER. Trimming at V came to 1 base and at J to 5 bases, leaving 0 bases not matched to a gene. The CDR3 contains 14 residues. CDR3 DNA sequence: TGCGCCAGCAGCCAAGGGACAGGGACCGGGGAGCTGTTTTTT. It is translated as CASSQGTGTGELFF.

Many counts were recorded for this clonotype. The chain combines TRBV7-2 with TRBJ2-2; D unresolved. Between the trimmed V and J ends, which lost 3 bases and 4 bases, there was a span of 9 bases. The CDR3 is 14 residues long. The germline V gene encodes CDR1 SGHTA and CDR2 FQGNSA. CDR3 sequence (DNA): TGTGCCAGCAGCTTTAGACCCGTCACCGGGGAGCTGTTTTTT. It encodes CASSFRPVTGELFF.

This clonotype was seen repeatedly, ten times or more. V and J are TRBV5-6 and TRBJ2-5; D is ambiguous. Germline CDR1 and CDR2: SGHDT and YYEEEE. The ends were cut back, 4 bases at V and 3 bases at J, with 16 bases in the middle. This CDR3 region has 15 residues. CDR3 sequence: CASSPHPDGKETQYF. The CDR3 DNA reads TGTGCCAGCAGCCCCCACCCAGACGGAAAAGAGACCCAGTACTTC.

In DNA, the CDR3 is TGTGCCAGCAGCTCACTAGCGGGAGGCTTGCAGTTCTTC. Encoded protein: CASSSLAGGLQFF. The V call is TRBV7-3, the J call TRBJ2-1; TRBD2 agrees at 12 bases. The CDR3 loop spans 13 amino acids. Trimming took 4 bases from V and 12 from J; bases not matched to a gene: 4. The germline V gene encodes CDR1 SGHTA and CDR2 FQGTGA. The complete variable domain, with remaining parts taken from reference TRBV7-3 and TRBJ2-1, reads GAGVSQTPSNKVTEKGKYVELRCDPISGHTALYWYRQSLGQGPEFLIYFQGTGAADDSGLPNDRFFAVRPEGSVSTLKIQRTERGDSAVYLCASSSLAGGLQFFGPGTRLTVL.

This clonotype came up many times. The gene calls are TRBV28 and TRBJ1-1; D gene unclear. The CDR3 extends over 12 amino acids. The germline V gene encodes CDR1 MDHEN and CDR2 SYDVKM. Trimming removed 5 bases at V and 4 bases at J, with 8 bases between. DNA of the CDR3: TGTGCCAGCAGTAGGGCGTCCACTGAAGCTTTCTTT. Residues: CASSRASTEAFF.

This clonotype was recorded many times. The chain uses TRBV18 and TRBJ2-1, with 7 bases matching TRBD1. The CDR3 is made up of 15 amino acids. The germline CDR1 and CDR2 sequences are KGHSH and LQKENI. The trim removed 0 bases at V and 8 bases at J, leaving 7 bases unmatched. The CDR3 protein is CASSPPWTGLDEQFF. The CDR3 DNA sequence: TGTGCCAGCTCACCACCCTGGACAGGTCTCGATGAGCAGTTCTTC.